A single sample is the source of the 10 T cell receptor beta chains below, sequenced in a study of T cells in Graves' hyperthyroidism and ophthalmopathy. Amplification targeted TCR beta CDR3 regions from RNA transcripts. With the HTBI primer set, the TCR CDR3 went through a first round of RT-PCR. MiXCR was run by TCRdb on the multiplex PCR reads, yielding one entry per CDR3 protein. The sample contains roughly 600,000 distinct CDR3 sequences, roughly 14% of which appear only once. The specimen was blood. These receptors were taken from a woman aged 45-60 years with Graves' ophthalmopathy.

This clonotype was found many times. This chain uses TRBV27 with TRBJ1-4, with D possibly being TRBD1 (5 bases). Germline values: CDR1 MNHEY, CDR2 SMNVEV (reference sequence). The V end lost 2 bases, the J end lost 6 bases, and 13 bases lay between the germline ends. The CDR3 length is 15 residues. CDR3 nucleotide sequence: TGTGCCAGCAGTTTAGACGGGGCGGGGGATGAAAAACTGTTTTTT. Amino acid sequence: CASSLDGAGDEKLFF.

This clonotype was recorded a few times. CDR3 nucleotides: TGCAGCGTTGCACAGAGAAACTATGGCTACACCTTC. It encodes CSVAQRNYGYTF. J is TRBJ1-2 and V is TRBV29-1; D remains unclear. This CDR3 region has 12 residues. Trimming stripped 4 bases from V and 2 bases from J, with 8 bases between. Germline assignment: CDR1 SQVTM and CDR2 ANQGSEA.

This clonotype was seen ten or more times. The chain combines TRBV27 with TRBJ1-6; a possible D gene is TRBD1 (5 bases). Trimming shortened V by 4 bases and J by 8 bases, and 18 bases separated the two germline ends. The CDR3 extends over 16 amino acids. Germline V lookup: CDR1 MNHEY, CDR2 SMNVEV (reference sequence). CDR3 nucleotide sequence: TGTGCCAGCAGTTCACCAGGGTTTTATGGAGATTCACCCCTCCACTTT. As protein: CASSSPGFYGDSPLHF.

Ten or more counts support this clonotype. This chain joins TRBV28 and TRBJ2-1; 14 nucleotides line up with TRBD2. The trim removed 8 bases at V and 6 bases at J, leaving 18 bases unmatched. The CDR3 runs to 19 residues. From germline, CDR1 is MDHEN and CDR2 SYDVKM. The CDR3 coding sequence is TGTGCCAGCCACACCTCTTCCGGGACTAGCGGGAGTTCGTCCAATGAGCAGTTCTTC. It is translated as CASHTSSGTSGSSSNEQFF.

This clonotype appeared a few times. This chain connects TRBV6-1 to TRBJ2-1, with D hard to call. The CDR3 is made up of 13 amino acids. Germline loops: CDR1 MNHNS, CDR2 SASEGT. The V end was cut by 5 bases, the J end by 7 bases, with 12 bases between. The CDR3 loop reads CASSPSIGNEQFF. In nucleotides, the CDR3 is TGTGCCAGCAGTCCCAGTATCGGTAATGAGCAGTTCTTC.

In this sample, this clonotype turned up a few times. The CDR3 DNA is TGTGCCACCAGCACCACTACAATCTCTGGAAACACCATATATTTT. The encoded protein is CATSTTTISGNTIYF. The V and J genes are TRBV15 and TRBJ1-3; D gene uncertain. Germline values: CDR1 LNHNV, CDR2 YYDKDF (reference sequence). Trimming took 4 bases from V and 0 from J, leaving 10 bases between them. The CDR3 runs to 15 residues.

In this sample, this clonotype turned up a few times. The junction shows a germline mismatch at one end, possibly a read error. The genes are TRBV7-7 and TRBJ2-7; TRBD1 might be the D (6 bases). This CDR3 comprises 13 residues. CDR1 SSHAT and CDR2 FNYEAQ come from the germline V gene (reference sequence). In DNA, the CDR3 is TGTGCTAGCAGCTTAGAGAAAGGGGGCGAGCAGTACTTC. It codes for CASSLEKGGEQYF.

This clonotype was seen at least ten times. The rearrangement uses TRBV7-2 and TRBJ1-2; tentatively, D is TRBD1 (6 bases). CDR1 is SGHTA, CDR2 FQGNSA, per germline. CDR3 size: 15 residues. V was trimmed by 2 bases and J by 5 bases, leaving 15 bases between them. The CDR3 DNA sequence: TGTGCCAGCAGCTTACGCACAGGGTCGGAGTATGGCTACACCTTC. Protein: CASSLRTGSEYGYTF.

With respect to this clonotype: A much larger clone differs from this one at a single base, so this may be a read error. The CDR3 does not close with the conserved phenylalanine or tryptophan, likely indicating a read error. The rearrangement uses TRBV28 and TRBJ2-7; 7 nucleotides agree with TRBD1. Germline assignment: CDR1 MDHEN and CDR2 SYDVKM. The CDR3 covers 15 residues. After removal of 6 bases from V and 2 bases from J, the junction contained 10 bases not matched to a gene. DNA of the CDR3: TGTGCCAGCAGAACCGGGACAGTACTAACCTACGAGCAGTACCTC. The encoded protein is CASRTGTVLTYEQYL.

This clonotype was picked up one time. The chain employs TRBV4-2 and TRBJ2-2, with TRBD2 identical over 11 bases. The CDR3 contains 18 residues. With 2 bases clipped from V and 2 bases from J, the junction kept 7 bases outside the gene matches. Germline CDR1 LGHNA, CDR2 YNFKEQ. The CDR3: CASSQSQTSGANTGELFF. The CDR3 DNA is TGTGCCAGCAGCCAATCCCAGACTAGCGGGGCAAACACCGGGGAGCTGTTTTTT.